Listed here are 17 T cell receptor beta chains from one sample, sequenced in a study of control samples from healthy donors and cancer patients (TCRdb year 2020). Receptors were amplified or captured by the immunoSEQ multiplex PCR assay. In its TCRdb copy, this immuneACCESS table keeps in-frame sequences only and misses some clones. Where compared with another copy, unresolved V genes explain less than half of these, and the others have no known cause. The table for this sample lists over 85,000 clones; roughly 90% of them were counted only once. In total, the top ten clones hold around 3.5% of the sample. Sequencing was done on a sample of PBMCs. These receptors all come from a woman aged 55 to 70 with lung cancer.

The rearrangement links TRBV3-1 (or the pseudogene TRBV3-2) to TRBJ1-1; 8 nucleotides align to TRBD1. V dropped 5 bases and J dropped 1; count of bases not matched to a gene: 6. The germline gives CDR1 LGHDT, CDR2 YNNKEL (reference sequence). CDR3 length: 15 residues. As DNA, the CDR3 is TGTGCCAGCAGCATCCCCGGGACAGGGAACACTGAAGCTTTCTTT. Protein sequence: CASSIPGTGNTEAFF.

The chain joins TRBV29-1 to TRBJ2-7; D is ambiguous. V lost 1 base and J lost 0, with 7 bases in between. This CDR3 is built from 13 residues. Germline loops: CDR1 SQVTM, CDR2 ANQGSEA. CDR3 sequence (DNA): TGCAGCGTTGAAGGGATCGGCTCCTACGAGCAGTACTTC. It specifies CSVEGIGSYEQYF.

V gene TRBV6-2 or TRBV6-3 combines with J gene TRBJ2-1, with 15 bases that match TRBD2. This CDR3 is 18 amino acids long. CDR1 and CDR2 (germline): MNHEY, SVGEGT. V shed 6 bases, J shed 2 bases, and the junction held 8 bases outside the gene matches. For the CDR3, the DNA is TGTGCCAGCAGCCCCGGACTAGCGGGGGGGCATGCCTACAATGAGCAGTTCTTC. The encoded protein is CASSPGLAGGHAYNEQFF.

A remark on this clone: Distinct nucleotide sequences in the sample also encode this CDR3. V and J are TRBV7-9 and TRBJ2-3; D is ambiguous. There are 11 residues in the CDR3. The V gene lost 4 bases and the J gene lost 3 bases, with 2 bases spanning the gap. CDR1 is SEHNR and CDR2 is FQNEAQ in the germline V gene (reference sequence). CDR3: CASSSTDTQYF. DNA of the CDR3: TGTGCCAGCAGCTCGACAGATACGCAGTATTTT.

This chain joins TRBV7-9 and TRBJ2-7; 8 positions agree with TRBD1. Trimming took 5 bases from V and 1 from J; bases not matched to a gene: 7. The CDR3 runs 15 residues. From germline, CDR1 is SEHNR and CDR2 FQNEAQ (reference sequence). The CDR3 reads CASSDRDRLSYEQYF. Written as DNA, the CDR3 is TGTGCCAGCAGCGATCGGGACAGGCTTTCCTACGAGCAGTACTTC.

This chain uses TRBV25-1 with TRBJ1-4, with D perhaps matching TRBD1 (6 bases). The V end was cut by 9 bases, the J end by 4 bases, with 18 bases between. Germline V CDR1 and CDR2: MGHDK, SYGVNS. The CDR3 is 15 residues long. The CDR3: CASPRGGEGNEKLFF. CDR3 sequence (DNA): TGTGCCAGTCCACGAGGGGGTGAGGGTAATGAAAAACTGTTTTTT.

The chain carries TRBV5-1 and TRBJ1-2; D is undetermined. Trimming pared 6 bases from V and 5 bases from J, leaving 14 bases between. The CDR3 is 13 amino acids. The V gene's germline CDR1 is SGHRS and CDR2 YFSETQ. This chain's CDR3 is CASTGPLPYGYTF. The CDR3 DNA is TGCGCCAGCACTGGGCCATTACCTTATGGCTACACCTTC.

The CDR3 is CASSSWTGANSPLHF. The CDR3 DNA reads as TGTGCCAGCAGTTCCTGGACAGGGGCGAATTCACCCCTCCACTTT. The rearrangement links TRBV6-5 to TRBJ1-6; 9 bases align to TRBD1. The J segment lost 7 bases and the V segment lost 4 bases, leaving 5 bases of the junction unmatched. The CDR3 totals 15 residues. Germline-derived CDR1 and CDR2 are MNHEY and SVGAGI.

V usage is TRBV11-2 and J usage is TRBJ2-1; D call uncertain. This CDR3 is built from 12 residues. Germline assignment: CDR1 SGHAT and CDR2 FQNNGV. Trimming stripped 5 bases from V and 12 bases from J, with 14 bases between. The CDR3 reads CASSQAQSGQFF. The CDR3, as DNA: TGTGCCAGCAGCCAGGCACAGTCTGGGCAGTTCTTC. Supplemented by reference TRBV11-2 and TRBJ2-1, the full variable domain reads EAGVAQSPRYKIIEKRQSVAFWCNPISGHATLYWYQQILGQGPKLLIQFQNNGVVDDSQLPKDRFSAERLKGVDSTLKIQPAKLEDSAVYLCASSQAQSGQFFGPGTRLTVL.

CDR3 in DNA: TGTGCCAGCAGCTTGGGACCGTCAAATTCACCCCTCCACTTT. It yields the protein CASSLGPSNSPLHF. The V and J genes are TRBV5-8 and TRBJ1-6; D remains ambiguous. CDR1 and CDR2 (germline): SGHTS, YDEGEE. This CDR3 contains 14 residues. V shed 0 bases and J shed 7 bases, with 8 bases lying between them.

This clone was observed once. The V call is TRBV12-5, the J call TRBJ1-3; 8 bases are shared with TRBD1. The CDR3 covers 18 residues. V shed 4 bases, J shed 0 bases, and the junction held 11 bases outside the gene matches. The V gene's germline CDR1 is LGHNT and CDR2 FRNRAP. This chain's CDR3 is CASGSDRATLSSGNTIYF. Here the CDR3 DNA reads TGTGCTAGTGGTTCGGACAGGGCAACTTTAAGCTCTGGAAACACCATATATTTT.

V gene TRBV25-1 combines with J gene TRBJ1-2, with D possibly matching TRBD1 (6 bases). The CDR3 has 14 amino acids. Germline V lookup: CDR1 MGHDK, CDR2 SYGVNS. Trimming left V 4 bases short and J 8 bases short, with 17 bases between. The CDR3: CASSASVGATGYTF. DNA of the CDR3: TGTGCCAGCAGTGCCTCCGTGGGGGCTACGGGCTACACCTTC.

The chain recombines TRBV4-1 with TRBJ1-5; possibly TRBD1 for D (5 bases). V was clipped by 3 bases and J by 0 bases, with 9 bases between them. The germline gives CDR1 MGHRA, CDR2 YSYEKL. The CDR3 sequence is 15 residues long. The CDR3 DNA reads TGCGCCAGCAGCCAGCAGGGTTTTAGCAATCAGCCCCAGCATTTT. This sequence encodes CASSQQGFSNQPQHF.

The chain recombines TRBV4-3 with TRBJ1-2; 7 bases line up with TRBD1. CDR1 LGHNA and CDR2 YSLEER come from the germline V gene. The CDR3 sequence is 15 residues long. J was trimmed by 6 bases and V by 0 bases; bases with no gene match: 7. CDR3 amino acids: CASSQDQTGFNGYTF. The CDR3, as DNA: TGCGCCAGCAGCCAAGACCAGACAGGGTTTAATGGCTACACCTTC.

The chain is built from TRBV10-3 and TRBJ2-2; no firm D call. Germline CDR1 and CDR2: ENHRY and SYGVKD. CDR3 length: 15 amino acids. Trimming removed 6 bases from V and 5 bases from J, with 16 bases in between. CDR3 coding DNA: TGTGCCATCAGCCCCCAGTCGGAAGGTACCGGGGAGCTGTTTTTT. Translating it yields CAISPQSEGTGELFF.

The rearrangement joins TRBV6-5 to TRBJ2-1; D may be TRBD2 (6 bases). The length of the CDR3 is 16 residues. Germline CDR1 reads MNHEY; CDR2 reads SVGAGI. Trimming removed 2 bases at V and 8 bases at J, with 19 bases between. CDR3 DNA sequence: TGTGCCAGCAGTTACCCCCCGGGAGCGACCCCCCATGAGCAGTTCTTC. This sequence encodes CASSYPPGATPHEQFF.

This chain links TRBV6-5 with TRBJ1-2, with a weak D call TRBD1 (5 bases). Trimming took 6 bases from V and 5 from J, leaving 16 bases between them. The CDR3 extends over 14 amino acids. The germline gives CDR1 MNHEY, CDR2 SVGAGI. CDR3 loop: CASRLAGVSYGYTF. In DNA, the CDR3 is TGTGCCAGCAGACTAGCGGGGGTATCTTATGGCTACACCTTC.